Following are 26 T cell receptor beta chains from one sample sequenced in a study of cytomegalovirus exposure and HLA in healthy donors. TCRdb's copy holds only in-frame clones and misses some; the assay was immunoSEQ multiplex PCR. The sample holds 260,000 or so clones; 88% are singletons and the top ten take around 0.9%. Input material: PBMCs. These receptors all come from a young woman in good health and CMV-seronegative.

V and J are TRBV27 and TRBJ2-2; 10 nucleotides match TRBD2. CDR3 length: 14 residues. Germline V gene lookup returns CDR1 MNHEY and CDR2 SMNVEV (reference sequence). The V segment lost 4 bases and the J segment 8 bases; nucleotides outside the gene matches: 4. The CDR3 coding sequence is TGTGCCAGCAGTTGGGGGACTAGCGTTGGGGAGCTGTTTTTT. This translates into CASSWGTSVGELFF.

This clone was observed once. The chain is built from TRBV27 and TRBJ2-3; D is unclear. Germline V gene data show CDR1 as MNHEY and CDR2 as SMNVEV (reference sequence). V was clipped by 3 bases and J by 3 bases, with 7 bases between them. CDR3 size: 13 residues. The CDR3 here is CASSFGLTDTQYF. In DNA form, the CDR3 reads TGTGCCAGCAGTTTTGGGCTAACAGATACGCAGTATTTT.

J is TRBJ1-4 and V is TRBV28; no definite D call. The length of the CDR3 is 14 residues. CDR1 is MDHEN, CDR2 SYDVKM, per germline. V dropped 5 bases and J dropped 10 bases, with 17 bases sitting between them. DNA for the CDR3: TGTGCCAGCAGTAGTTCTGCAAGTCGGGGAAAACTGTTTTTT. Its translation: CASSSSASRGKLFF.

The J gene is TRBJ2-2, the V gene TRBV28, with 11 bases lining up with TRBD2. Germline V CDR1 and CDR2: MDHEN, SYDVKM. This CDR3 has 15 residues. The V segment lost 5 bases and the J segment 6 bases; nucleotides outside the gene matches: 5. The CDR3 is CASSKLAGAPGELFF. Here the CDR3 DNA reads TGTGCCAGCAGTAAACTAGCGGGAGCCCCCGGGGAGCTGTTTTTT.

This rearrangement joins TRBV5-8 to TRBJ2-7; D gene uncertain. Trimming removed 6 bases at V and 12 bases at J, with 19 bases between. Germline CDR1 and CDR2: SGHTS and YDEGEE. The CDR3 consists of 12 residues. This CDR3 is CASTPVPQVMYF. DNA for the CDR3: TGTGCCAGCACCCCCGTCCCGCAGGTGATGTACTTC.

The chain recombines TRBV5-1 with TRBJ2-2; a weak D match, TRBD2 (5 bases). This CDR3 has 14 residues. V was shortened by 0 bases and J by 8 bases, with 11 bases between the two germline ends. Germline V gene sequence: CDR1 SGHRS, CDR2 YFSETQ. The chain's CDR3 is CASSLGPGSGELFF. The CDR3 bases are TGCGCCAGCAGCTTGGGTCCGGGATCGGGGGAGCTGTTTTTT.

The V gene is TRBV29-1, the J gene TRBJ2-1, with D possibly matching TRBD2 (6 bases). Germline V CDR1 and CDR2: SQVTM, ANQGSEA. The CDR3 spans 13 residues. Trimming pared 4 bases from V and 1 base from J, leaving 8 bases between. This chain's CDR3 is CSVGGGSYNEQFF. In nucleotides, the CDR3 is TGCAGCGTTGGTGGGGGGTCCTACAATGAGCAGTTCTTC.

The chain links TRBV28 to TRBJ1-1, with D unclear. The germline CDR1 and CDR2 sequences are MDHEN and SYDVKM. V was cut by 3 bases and J by 5 bases, with 10 bases left in between. The CDR3 runs to 13 residues. The CDR3 nucleotides read TGTGCCAGCAGTTTGGGTCGAGGAACTGAAGCTTTCTTT. Translation: CASSLGRGTEAFF.

The chain is built from TRBV5-1 and TRBJ2-3; D may be TRBD2 (6 bases). This CDR3 has 15 residues. V lost 2 bases and J lost 3, with 13 bases in between. CDR1 SGHRS and CDR2 YFSETQ come from the germline V gene. The CDR3 loop is CASSLDPGVTDTQYF. The CDR3 region has the DNA TGCGCCAGCAGCTTAGACCCGGGGGTGACAGATACGCAGTATTTT.

V is TRBV7-9 and J is TRBJ2-1; no clear D gene. Looked up from germline, CDR1 is SEHNR and CDR2 is FQNEAQ (reference sequence). The CDR3 covers 12 residues. V lost 0 bases and J lost 8, with 5 bases in between. The CDR3 is CASSLANYEQFF. For the CDR3, the DNA is TGTGCCAGCAGCTTAGCGAACTATGAGCAGTTCTTC.

The rearrangement joins TRBV5-6 to TRBJ1-2, with 10 bases that match TRBD1. Germline CDR1 and CDR2: SGHDT and YYEEEE. The V segment lost 4 bases and the J segment 2 bases; nucleotides outside the gene matches: 5. The CDR3 is made up of 15 amino acids. CDR3 loop: CASSRDRGPNYGYTF. The CDR3 nucleotides are TGTGCCAGCAGCAGGGACAGGGGCCCGAACTATGGCTACACCTTC.

V gene TRBV10-3 combines with J gene TRBJ2-5; no firm D call. Per germline, CDR1 ENHRY and CDR2 SYGVKD. V lost 2 bases and J 1 base, leaving 8 bases between the germline ends. CDR3 length: 14 residues. The CDR3 spells CAISETTTQETQYF. The CDR3 DNA follows: TGTGCCATCAGTGAGACAACTACCCAAGAGACCCAGTACTTC.

V gene TRBV2 combines with J gene TRBJ2-7; 8 positions agree with TRBD2. V dropped 4 bases and J dropped 0; count of bases not matched to a gene: 8. The length of the CDR3 is 16 residues. Germline V CDR1 and CDR2: SNHLY, FYNNEI. CDR3 sequence reads: CASSVGPGGPSYEQYF. In nucleotides, the CDR3 is TGTGCCAGCAGTGTGGGGCCGGGAGGGCCCTCCTACGAGCAGTACTTC.

V usage is TRBV19 and J usage is TRBJ1-4; D gene ambiguous. CDR1 is LNHDA and CDR2 is SQIVND in the germline V gene (reference sequence). The CDR3 is made up of 14 amino acids. Trimming shortened V by 1 base and J by 3 bases, and 6 bases separated the two germline ends. This CDR3 reads CASSIGRSNEKLFF. In DNA, the CDR3 is TGTGCCAGTAGTATAGGTCGGTCTAATGAAAAACTGTTTTTT.

This chain uses TRBV6-5 with TRBJ1-2; 8 nucleotides agree with TRBD1. Per germline, CDR1 MNHEY and CDR2 SVGAGI. Trimming took 4 bases from V and 4 from J; bases not matched to a gene: 5. The CDR3 sequence is 14 residues long. The CDR3 DNA reads TGTGCCAGCAGTTCGACAGGGGCTGGCTATGGCTACACCTTC. Its protein is CASSSTGAGYGYTF.

The rearrangement links TRBV14 to TRBJ1-4, with 9 bases lining up with TRBD1. Germline CDR1 SGHDN, CDR2 FVKESK. This CDR3 spans 15 amino acids. With V trimmed by 2 bases and J by 8 bases, 6 bases remained unmatched. CDR3 sequence (DNA): TGTGCCAGCAGCCAACCCGGACAGGGGCAAGAAAAACTGTTTTTT. Translation: CASSQPGQGQEKLFF.

The rearrangement links TRBV28 to TRBJ2-1; 8 bases align to TRBD2. The CDR3 has 14 residues. Per germline, CDR1 MDHEN and CDR2 SYDVKM. V trimming: 2 bases; J trimming: 7 bases; junction bases outside the gene matches: 4. The CDR3 bases are TGTGCCAGCAGTTTACGACTAGCGAGGAATGAGCAGTTCTTC. Translated, it gives CASSLRLARNEQFF.

V and J are TRBV15 and TRBJ2-3; D may be TRBD1 (5 bases). The CDR3 has 15 amino acids. Trimming removed 1 base from V and 0 bases from J, with 8 bases in between. The V gene's germline CDR1 is LNHNV and CDR2 YYDKDF (reference sequence). CDR3 sequence (DNA): TGTGCCACCAGCAGAGTAGGGGCCAGCACAGATACGCAGTATTTT. Residues: CATSRVGASTDTQYF.

The V call is TRBV27, the J call TRBJ2-1; 8 bases agree with TRBD2. The CDR3 spans 15 residues. Germline V gene data show CDR1 as MNHEY and CDR2 as SMNVEV (reference sequence). The ends lost 5 bases at V and 5 bases at J; junction bases unmatched: 8. The DNA for the CDR3 is TGTGCCAGCAGTATAACCGGGACTAGTAACAATGAGCAGTTCTTC. It is translated as CASSITGTSNNEQFF.

The chain carries TRBV2 and TRBJ2-7; 8 bases agree with TRBD2. Looked up from germline, CDR1 is SNHLY and CDR2 is FYNNEI. CDR3 length: 15 residues. Losses at the gene ends were 10 bases for V and 0 bases for J; bases not matched to a gene: 11. CDR3 coding DNA: TGTGCCACCCTCCCTCAGGGGACTAGCTCCTACGAGCAGTACTTC. Residues: CATLPQGTSSYEQYF.

This chain joins TRBV19 and TRBJ2-7, with 7 bases aligning to TRBD1. The CDR3 contains 15 residues. From germline, CDR1 is LNHDA and CDR2 SQIVND (reference sequence). The V and J ends lost 4 bases and 5 bases, in that order; junction bases with no gene match: 11. The CDR3 is CASSNSRQGRDEQYF. CDR3 DNA sequence: TGTGCCAGTAGTAATTCCCGACAGGGACGGGACGAGCAGTACTTC.

The chain recombines TRBV2 with TRBJ2-5, with TRBD2 matching over 8 bases. The CDR3 sequence is 16 residues long. The J segment lost 5 bases and the V segment lost 6 bases, leaving 14 bases of the junction unmatched. Germline V gene data show CDR1 as SNHLY and CDR2 as FYNNEI. As DNA, the CDR3 is TGTGCCAGCAGAGGGGGGATAGCGGGAATGTTTGAGACCCAGTACTTC. Encoded protein: CASRGGIAGMFETQYF.

The rearrangement joins TRBV9 to TRBJ2-3; unclear D gene. Per germline, CDR1 SGDLS and CDR2 YYNGEE. The germline V and J ends were trimmed by 0 bases and 2 bases, with 10 bases remaining between them. This CDR3 has 15 amino acids. CDR3 DNA: TGTGCCAGCAGCGTAGGACCACTATTCACAGATACGCAGTATTTT. As protein: CASSVGPLFTDTQYF.

This sequence joins TRBV6-5 and TRBJ1-5; D call uncertain. The CDR3 runs 13 residues. V gave up 2 bases and J gave up 4 bases, with 6 bases separating them. Germline V gene sequence: CDR1 MNHEY, CDR2 SVGAGI. CDR3 in amino acids: CASSYDTNQPQHF. The CDR3 bases are TGTGCCAGCAGTTACGACACAAATCAGCCCCAGCATTTT.

This chain joins TRBV5-4 and TRBJ2-1; D is possibly TRBD2 (5 bases). Germline V lookup: CDR1 SGHNT, CDR2 YYREEE (reference sequence). The CDR3 contains 15 residues. Trimming pared 1 base from V and 7 bases from J, leaving 15 bases between. DNA of the CDR3: TGTGCCAGCAGCTTGTTTGTGGGAGCTGGGAATGAGCAGTTCTTC. This gives the protein CASSLFVGAGNEQFF.

This chain connects TRBV7-2 to TRBJ2-7; TRBD2 matches 8 bases. This CDR3 is built from 16 residues. V was pared by 5 bases and J by 0 bases, with 9 bases of the junction left unmatched. Germline values: CDR1 SGHTA, CDR2 FQGNSA. The CDR3 sequence: CASSPQRELGSYEQYF. The CDR3 nucleotides read TGTGCCAGCAGCCCCCAGCGGGAGTTGGGCTCCTACGAGCAGTACTTC.